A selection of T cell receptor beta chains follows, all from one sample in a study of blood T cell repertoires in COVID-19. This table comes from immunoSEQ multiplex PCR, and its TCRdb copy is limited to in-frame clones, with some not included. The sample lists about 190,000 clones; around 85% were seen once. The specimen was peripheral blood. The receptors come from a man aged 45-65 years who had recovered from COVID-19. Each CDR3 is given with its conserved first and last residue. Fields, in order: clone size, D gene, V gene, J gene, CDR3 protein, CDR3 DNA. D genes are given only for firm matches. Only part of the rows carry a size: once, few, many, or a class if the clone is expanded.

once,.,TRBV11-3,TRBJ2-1,CASSTDALNNEQFF,TGTGCCAGCAGCACCGATGCTCTAAACAATGAGCAGTTCTTC
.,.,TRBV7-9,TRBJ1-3,CASSPRGSGNTIYF,TGTGCCAGCAGCCCAAGGGGGTCTGGAAACACCATATATTTT
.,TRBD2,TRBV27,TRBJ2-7,CASSFREGYEQYF,TGTGCCAGCAGTTTCCGGGAGGGCTACGAGCAGTACTTC
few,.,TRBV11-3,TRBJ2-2,CASSSRATGELFF,TGTGCCAGCAGCTCCAGGGCGACCGGGGAGCTGTTTTTT
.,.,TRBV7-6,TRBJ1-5,CASSPRGGVNSNQPQHF,TGTGCCAGCAGCCCCCGGGGGGGCGTTAATAGCAATCAGCCCCAGCATTTT
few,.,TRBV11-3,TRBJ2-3,CASSPSGGTQYF,TGTGCCAGCAGCCCCAGTGGAGGTACGCAGTATTTT
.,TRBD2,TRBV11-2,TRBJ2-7,CASSLGLGGSVYEQYF,TGTGCCAGCAGCTTAGGGCTAGGCGGGAGCGTCTACGAGCAGTACTTC
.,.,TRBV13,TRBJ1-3,CASSLGPGGSGNTIYF,TGTGCCAGCAGCTTAGGCCCGGGGGGCTCTGGAAACACCATATATTTT
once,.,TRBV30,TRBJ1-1,CAWSVPRGRGGLNTEAFF,TGTGCCTGGAGTGTACCTCGGGGCAGGGGAGGGTTAAACACTGAAGCTTTCTTT
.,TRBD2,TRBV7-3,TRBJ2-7,CASSQTSGNTYEQYF,TGTGCCAGCAGCCAAACTAGCGGGAACACCTACGAGCAGTACTTC
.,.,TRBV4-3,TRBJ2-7,CASSQAAGAGVYEQYF,TGCGCCAGCAGCCAGGCGGCGGGGGCGGGGGTTTACGAGCAGTACTTC
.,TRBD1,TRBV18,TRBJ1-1,CASSTTGRNTEAFF,TGTGCCAGCTCAACGACAGGGAGGAACACTGAAGCTTTCTTT
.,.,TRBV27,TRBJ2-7,CASKGRVYEQYF,TGTGCCAGCAAGGGCAGGGTCTACGAGCAGTACTTC
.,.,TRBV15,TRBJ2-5,CATSRVPSWRQETQYF,TGTGCCACCAGCAGAGTACCGTCATGGAGGCAAGAGACCCAGTACTTC
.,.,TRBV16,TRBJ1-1,CASSQSLGGFGFGTEAFF,TGTGCCAGCAGCCAATCCCTGGGGGGTTTTGGTTTCGGGACTGAAGCTTTCTTT
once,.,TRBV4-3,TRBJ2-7,CASSQDVNANYEQYF,TGCGCCAGCAGCCAAGATGTAAACGCTAACTACGAGCAGTACTTC
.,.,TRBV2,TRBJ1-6,CASSVATGDSPLHF,TGTGCCAGCAGTGTGGCTACAGGAGATTCACCCCTCCACTTT
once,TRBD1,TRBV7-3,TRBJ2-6,CASSDPGGAGANVLTF,TGTGCCAGCAGCGATCCAGGGGGCGCGGGGGCCAACGTCCTGACTTTC
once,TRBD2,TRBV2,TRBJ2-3,CASRGTSGPRNTQYF,TGTGCCAGCAGGGGGACTAGCGGCCCCAGAAATACGCAGTATTTT
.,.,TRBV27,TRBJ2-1,CASGLRQNNEQFF,TGTGCCAGCGGTTTGCGGCAAAACAATGAGCAGTTCTTC
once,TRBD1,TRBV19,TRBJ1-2,CASTPTGMNYGYTF,TGTGCCAGTACCCCGACAGGGATGAACTATGGCTACACCTTC
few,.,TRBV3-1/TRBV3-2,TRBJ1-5,CASSQMRGQPQHF,TGTGCCAGCAGCCAAATGAGGGGGCAGCCCCAGCATTTT
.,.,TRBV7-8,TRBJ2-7,CASRSTGLSREQYF,TGTGCCAGCAGATCTACAGGGTTGTCTAGGGAGCAGTACTTC
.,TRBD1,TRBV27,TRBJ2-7,CASSFFPSRQGAYEQYF,TGTGCCAGCAGTTTTTTTCCTTCCCGACAGGGGGCATACGAGCAGTACTTC